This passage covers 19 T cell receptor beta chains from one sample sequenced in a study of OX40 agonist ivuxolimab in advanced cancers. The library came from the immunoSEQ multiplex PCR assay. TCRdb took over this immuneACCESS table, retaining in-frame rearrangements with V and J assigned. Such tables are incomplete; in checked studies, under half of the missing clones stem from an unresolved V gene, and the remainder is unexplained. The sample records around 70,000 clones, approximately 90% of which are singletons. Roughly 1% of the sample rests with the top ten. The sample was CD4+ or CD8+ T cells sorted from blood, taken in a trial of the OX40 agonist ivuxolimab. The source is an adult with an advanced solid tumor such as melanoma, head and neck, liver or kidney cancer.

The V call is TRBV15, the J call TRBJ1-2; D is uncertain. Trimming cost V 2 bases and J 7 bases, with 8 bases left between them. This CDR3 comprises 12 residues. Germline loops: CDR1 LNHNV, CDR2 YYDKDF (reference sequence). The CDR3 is CATSRLERGYTF. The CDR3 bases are TGTGCCACCAGCAGACTAGAGCGTGGCTACACCTTC.

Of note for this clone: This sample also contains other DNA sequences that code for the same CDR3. CDR3 DNA sequence: TGTGCCAGCAGCTCCCAAGGGGACACTGAAGCTTTCTTT. Protein product: CASSSQGDTEAFF. The chain is built from TRBV7-2 and TRBJ1-1; maybe TRBD1 (5 bases). V was pared by 4 bases and J by 3 bases, with 9 bases between. The CDR3 spans 13 residues. Germline values: CDR1 SGHTA, CDR2 FQGNSA.

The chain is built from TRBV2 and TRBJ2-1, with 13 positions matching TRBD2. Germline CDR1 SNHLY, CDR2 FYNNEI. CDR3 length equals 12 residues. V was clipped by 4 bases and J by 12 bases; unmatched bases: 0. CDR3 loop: CASSGTSGRQFF. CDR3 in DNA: TGTGCCAGCAGTGGGACTAGCGGGAGGCAGTTCTTC.

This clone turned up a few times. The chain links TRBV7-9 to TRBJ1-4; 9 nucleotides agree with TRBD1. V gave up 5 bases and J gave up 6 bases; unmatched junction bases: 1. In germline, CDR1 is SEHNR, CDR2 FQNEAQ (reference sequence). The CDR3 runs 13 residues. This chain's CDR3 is CASSRTGDEKLFF. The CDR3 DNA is TGTGCCAGCAGCAGGACAGGGGATGAAAAACTGTTTTTT.

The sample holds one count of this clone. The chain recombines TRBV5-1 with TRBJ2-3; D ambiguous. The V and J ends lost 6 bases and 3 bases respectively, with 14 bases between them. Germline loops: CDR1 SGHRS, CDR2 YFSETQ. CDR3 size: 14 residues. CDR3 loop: CASTHSEATDTQYF. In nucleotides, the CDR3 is TGCGCCAGCACCCACTCCGAAGCAACAGATACGCAGTATTTT.

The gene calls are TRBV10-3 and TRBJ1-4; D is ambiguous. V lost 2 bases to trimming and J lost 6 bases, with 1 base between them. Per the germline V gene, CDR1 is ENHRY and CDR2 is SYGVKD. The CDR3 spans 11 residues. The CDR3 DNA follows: TGTGCCATCAGTGAGGATGAAAAACTGTTTTTT. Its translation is CAISEDEKLFF.

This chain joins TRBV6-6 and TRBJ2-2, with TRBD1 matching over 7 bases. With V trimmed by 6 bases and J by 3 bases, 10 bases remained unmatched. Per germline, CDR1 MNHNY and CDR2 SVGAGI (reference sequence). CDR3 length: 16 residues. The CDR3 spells CASSSPRGRDTGELFF. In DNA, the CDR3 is TGTGCCAGCAGCAGCCCGAGGGGGCGGGACACCGGGGAGCTGTTTTTT.

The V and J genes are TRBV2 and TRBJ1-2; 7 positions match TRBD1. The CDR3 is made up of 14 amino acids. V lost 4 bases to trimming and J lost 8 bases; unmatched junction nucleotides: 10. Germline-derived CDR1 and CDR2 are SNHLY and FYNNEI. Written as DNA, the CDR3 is TGTGCCAGCAGTGCGACAGGGTGGGCGATCGGCTACACCTTC. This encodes CASSATGWAIGYTF.

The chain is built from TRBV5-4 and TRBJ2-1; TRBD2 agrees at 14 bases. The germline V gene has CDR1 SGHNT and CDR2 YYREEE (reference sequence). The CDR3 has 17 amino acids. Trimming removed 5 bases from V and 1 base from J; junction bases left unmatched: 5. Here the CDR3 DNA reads TGTGCCAGCAGGACGGGACTAGCGGGAGAGTCCTACAATGAGCAGTTCTTC. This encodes CASRTGLAGESYNEQFF. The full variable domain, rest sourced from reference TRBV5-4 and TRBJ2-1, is ETGVTQSPTHLIKTRGQQVTLRCSSQSGHNTVSWYQQALGQGPQFIFQYYREEENGRGNFPPRFSGLQFPNYSSELNVNALELDDSALYLCASRTGLAGESYNEQFFGPGTRLTVL.

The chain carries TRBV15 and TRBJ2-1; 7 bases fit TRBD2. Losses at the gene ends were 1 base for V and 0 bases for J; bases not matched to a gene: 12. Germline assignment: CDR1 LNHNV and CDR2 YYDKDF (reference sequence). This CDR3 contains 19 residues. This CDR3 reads CATSRGVWEGPSSYNEQFF. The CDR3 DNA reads TGTGCCACCAGCAGAGGGGTCTGGGAGGGACCTAGCTCCTACAATGAGCAGTTCTTC.

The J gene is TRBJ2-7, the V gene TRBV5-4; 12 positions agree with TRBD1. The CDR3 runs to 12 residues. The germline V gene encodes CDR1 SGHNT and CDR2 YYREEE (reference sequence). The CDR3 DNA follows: TGTGCCAGCAGCTCCCCGGGACAGGGGGCGATAGTC. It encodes CASSSPGQGAIV.

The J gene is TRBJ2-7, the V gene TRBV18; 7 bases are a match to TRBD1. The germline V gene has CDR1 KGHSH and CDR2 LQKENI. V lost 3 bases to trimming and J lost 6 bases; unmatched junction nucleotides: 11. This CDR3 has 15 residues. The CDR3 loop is CASSPASMTGSEQYF. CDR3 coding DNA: TGTGCCAGCTCACCGGCGAGTATGACAGGGTCCGAGCAGTACTTC.

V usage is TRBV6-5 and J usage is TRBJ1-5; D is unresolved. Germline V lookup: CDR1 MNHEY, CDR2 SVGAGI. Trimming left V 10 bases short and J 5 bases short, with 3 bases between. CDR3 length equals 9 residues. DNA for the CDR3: TGTGCCATAGATCAGCCCCAGCATTTT. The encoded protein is CAIDQPQHF.

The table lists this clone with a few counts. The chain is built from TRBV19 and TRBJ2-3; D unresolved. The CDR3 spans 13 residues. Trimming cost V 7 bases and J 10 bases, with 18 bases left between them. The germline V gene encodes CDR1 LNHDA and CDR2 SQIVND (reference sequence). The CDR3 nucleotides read TGTGCCAGTAATGAGAACCCCGAGGCGGCGCAGTATTTT. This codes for CASNENPEAAQYF.

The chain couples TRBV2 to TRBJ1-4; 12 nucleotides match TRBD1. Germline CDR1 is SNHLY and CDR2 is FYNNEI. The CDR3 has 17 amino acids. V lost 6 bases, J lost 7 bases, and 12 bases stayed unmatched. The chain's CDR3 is CASREGQGAVFSEKLFF. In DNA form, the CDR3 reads TGTGCCAGCAGGGAGGGACAGGGGGCGGTTTTCTCTGAAAAACTGTTTTTT.

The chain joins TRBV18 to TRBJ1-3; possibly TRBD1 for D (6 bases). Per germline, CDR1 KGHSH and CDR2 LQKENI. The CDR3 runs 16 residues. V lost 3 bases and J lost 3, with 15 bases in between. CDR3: CASSPFPGADGNTIYF. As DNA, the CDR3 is TGTGCCAGCTCACCTTTCCCGGGGGCGGATGGAAACACCATATATTTT.

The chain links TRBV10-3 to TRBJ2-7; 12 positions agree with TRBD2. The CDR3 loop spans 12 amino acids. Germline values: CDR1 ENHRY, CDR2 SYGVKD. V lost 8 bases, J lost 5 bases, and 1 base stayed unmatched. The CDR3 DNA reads TGTGCCATCCGACTAGCGGGAGACGAGCAGTACTTC. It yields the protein CAIRLAGDEQYF.

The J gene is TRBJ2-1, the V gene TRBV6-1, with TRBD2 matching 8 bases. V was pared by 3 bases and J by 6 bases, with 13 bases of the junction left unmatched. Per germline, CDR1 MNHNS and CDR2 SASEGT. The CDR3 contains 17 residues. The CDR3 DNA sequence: TGTGCCAGCAGTGAGCCATCGGGGGGGGCCTACCGCAATGAGCAGTTCTTC. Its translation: CASSEPSGGAYRNEQFF.

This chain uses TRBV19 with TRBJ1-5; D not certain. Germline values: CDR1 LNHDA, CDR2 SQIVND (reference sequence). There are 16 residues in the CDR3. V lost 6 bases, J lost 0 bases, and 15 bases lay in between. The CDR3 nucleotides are TGTGCCAGTAGAGATCTGCCCAGAGATAGCAATCAGCCCCAGCATTTT. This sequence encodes CASRDLPRDSNQPQHF.